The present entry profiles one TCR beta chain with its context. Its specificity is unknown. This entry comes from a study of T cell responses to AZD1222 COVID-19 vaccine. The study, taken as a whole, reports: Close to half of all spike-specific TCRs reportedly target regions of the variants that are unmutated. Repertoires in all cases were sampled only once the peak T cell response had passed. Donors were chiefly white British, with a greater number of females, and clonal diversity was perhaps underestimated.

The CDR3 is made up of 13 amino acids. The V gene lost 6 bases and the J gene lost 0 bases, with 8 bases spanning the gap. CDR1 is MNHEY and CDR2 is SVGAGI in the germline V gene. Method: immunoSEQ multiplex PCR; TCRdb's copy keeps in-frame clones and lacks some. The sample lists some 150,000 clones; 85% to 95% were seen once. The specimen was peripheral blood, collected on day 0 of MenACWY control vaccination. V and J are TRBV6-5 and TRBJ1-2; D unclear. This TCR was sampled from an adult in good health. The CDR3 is CASRVDSNYGYTF. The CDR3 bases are TGTGCCAGCAGGGTTGATTCTAACTATGGCTACACCTTC.